These 8 T cell receptor beta chains were all obtained from the same sample, sequenced in a study of lymphopenia after photon versus proton radiotherapy. Method: immunoSEQ multiplex PCR; TCRdb's copy keeps in-frame clones and lacks some. The profile covers about 55,000 clones, with roughly 83% appearing a single time and around 2.1% taken by the ten largest. The sequenced sample was peripheral blood, obtained from a patient treated with proton-based radiotherapy. The receptor source for this set is a man aged 55 to 69 with pancreatic cancer.

V and J are TRBV10-3 and TRBJ2-3, with 14 nucleotides matching TRBD2. The CDR3 runs to 17 residues. The V gene end was trimmed by 4 bases and the J gene end by 0 bases; junction bases not matched to a gene: 3. CDR1 and CDR2 from the germline V gene are ENHRY and SYGVKD. DNA for the CDR3: TGTGCCATCAGTGCGGGACTAGCGGGAGCCAGCACAGATACGCAGTATTTT. Residues: CAISAGLAGASTDTQYF.

The V gene is TRBV6-6, the J gene TRBJ1-2, with 8 bases matching TRBD1. Germline V gives CDR1 MNHNY, CDR2 SVGAGI (reference sequence). V gave up 5 bases and J gave up 5 bases; unmatched junction bases: 13. The CDR3 consists of 16 residues. CDR3 coding DNA: TGTGCCAGCAGTAATATCGGGGACAGGAACATTTATGGCTACACCTTC. The encoded protein is CASSNIGDRNIYGYTF.

This clone was seen only once. The chain carries TRBV5-8 and TRBJ2-3; 7 bases align to TRBD2. After removal of 4 bases from V and 8 bases from J, the junction contained 19 bases not matched to a gene. This CDR3 is built from 17 residues. Looked up from germline, CDR1 is SGHTS and CDR2 is YDEGEE. The CDR3 region is CASSPNVDTSERGTQYF. The DNA for the CDR3 is TGTGCCAGCAGCCCCAATGTAGACACTAGCGAGAGGGGTACGCAGTATTTT.

The chain uses TRBV28 and TRBJ2-2; D may be TRBD2 (6 bases). The CDR3 covers 13 residues. Germline values: CDR1 MDHEN, CDR2 SYDVKM. V lost 5 bases and J 6 bases, leaving 10 bases between the germline ends. CDR3 bases: TGTGCCAGCAGTGTCCTAGCGCCCGGGGAGCTGTTTTTT. Its protein is CASSVLAPGELFF. The full variable domain, rest sourced from reference TRBV28 and TRBJ2-2, is DVKVTQSSRYLVKRTGEKVFLECVQDMDHENMFWYRQDPGLGLRLIYFSYDVKMKEKGDIPEGYSVSREKKERFSLILESASTNQTSMYLCASSVLAPGELFFGEGSRLTVL.

The J gene is TRBJ2-5, the V gene TRBV7-9; 16 positions agree with TRBD2. The length of the CDR3 is 19 residues. The J segment lost 3 bases and the V segment lost 3 bases, leaving 10 bases of the junction unmatched. Germline V gene data show CDR1 as SEHNR and CDR2 as FQNEAQ (reference sequence). CDR3 amino acids: CASSLRTGTSGRGKETQYF. The CDR3 DNA follows: TGTGCCAGCAGCTTGCGGACCGGGACTAGCGGGAGGGGGAAAGAGACCCAGTACTTC.

This clone was seen a handful of times. The chain has TRBV5-1 and TRBJ2-7; no clear D. Trimming shortened V by 0 bases and J by 3 bases, and 16 bases separated the two germline ends. CDR1 is SGHRS and CDR2 is YFSETQ in the germline V gene. There are 16 residues in the CDR3. CDR3 in amino acids: CASSLAVRQHSYEQYF. The CDR3 DNA reads as TGCGCCAGCAGCTTGGCTGTGCGGCAGCATAGCTACGAGCAGTACTTC.

This chain uses TRBV7-9 with TRBJ1-4, with D unresolved. Trimming took off 1 base at V and 7 bases at J, with 1 base between the two ends. Germline V CDR1 and CDR2: SEHNR, FQNEAQ (reference sequence). The CDR3 sequence is 11 residues long. CDR3: CASSLVEKLFF. Here the CDR3 DNA reads TGTGCCAGCAGCTTAGTTGAAAAACTGTTTTTT.

V gene TRBV6-6 combines with J gene TRBJ2-1; 9 bases are shared with TRBD1. The CDR3 has 16 amino acids. Germline CDR1 is MNHNY and CDR2 is SVGAGI (reference sequence). The V gene end was trimmed by 5 bases and the J gene end by 2 bases; junction bases not matched to a gene: 7. This CDR3 is CASSGPRTGAYNEQFF. The CDR3 nucleotides read TGTGCCAGCAGTGGCCCTCGGACAGGGGCCTACAATGAGCAGTTCTTC.